This TCR beta chain was sequenced during a study of blood T cell repertoires in COVID-19. Study overall: Samples representing acute and convalescent COVID-19 were sourced from the United States, Italy and Spain. PBMCs, B-cell-depleted T cells, or T cells were the source of the cDNA or gDNA that made up the material.

Participant reports of clinical history set cohort assignment. Generated by immunoSEQ multiplex PCR, the TCRdb table keeps only in-frame clones and is missing some. Here the sample spans more than 300,000 clones, 88% being singletons. Trimming removed 4 bases from V and 0 bases from J; junction bases left unmatched: 6. Germline V gives CDR1 SGHAT, CDR2 FQNNGV. This CDR3 spans 16 amino acids. The TCR sequence derives from a woman between 18 and 29 years old who had recovered from COVID-19. Sequencing was performed on PBMCs or T cells enriched from blood (not recorded which). This chain uses TRBV11-2 with TRBJ2-5, with 9 bases aligning to TRBD1. In DNA form, the CDR3 reads TGTGCCAGCAGCTCAGCCGGGACAGGGTACCAAGAGACCCAGTACTTC. Its translation is CASSSAGTGYQETQYF. Variable domain in full (rest from reference TRBV11-2 and TRBJ2-5): EAGVAQSPRYKIIEKRQSVAFWCNPISGHATLYWYQQILGQGPKLLIQFQNNGVVDDSQLPKDRFSAERLKGVDSTLKIQPAKLEDSAVYLCASSSAGTGYQETQYFGPGTRLLVL.